A selection of T cell receptor beta chains follows, all from one sample in a study of cytomegalovirus exposure and HLA in healthy donors. Sequenced by immunoSEQ multiplex PCR; TCRdb stores in-frame clones only, minus some. The table shows 75,000 to 90,000 clones, with approximately 79% occurring only once. Specimen: PBMCs. These receptor sequences come from a human donor in good health. Each CDR3 is given with its conserved first and last residue. Fields, in order: D gene, J gene, clone size, CDR3 length, V gene, CDR3 DNA, CDR3 protein. D genes are given only for firm matches. Size tells how often a clone was seen (once, few, many) or the class of an expanded clone, and some rows leave it out.

d_call: -; j_call: TRBJ2-5; clone_size: -; cdr3_length: 11; v_call: TRBV5-6; cdr3_nt: TGTGCCAGCAGCCGGGGAGAGACCCAGTACTTC; cdr3_aa: CASSRGETQYF
d_call: -; j_call: TRBJ1-4; clone_size: -; cdr3_length: 14; v_call: TRBV18; cdr3_nt: TGTGCCAGCTCAAGAGGGCAGCTTAATGAAAAACTGTTTTTT; cdr3_aa: CASSRGQLNEKLFF
d_call: -; j_call: TRBJ2-5; clone_size: -; cdr3_length: 13; v_call: TRBV2; cdr3_nt: TGTGCCAGCGTCGGGGAGGTCGGGGAGACCCAGTACTTC; cdr3_aa: CASVGEVGETQYF
d_call: -; j_call: TRBJ2-2; clone_size: few; cdr3_length: 15; v_call: TRBV2; cdr3_nt: TGTGCCAGCAGTGCCCTGCGGGTGGGCACCGGGGAGCTGTTTTTT; cdr3_aa: CASSALRVGTGELFF
d_call: TRBD1; j_call: TRBJ2-3; clone_size: few; cdr3_length: 13; v_call: TRBV25-1; cdr3_nt: TGTGCCAGCAGTGAAACAGGGGGAGATACGCAGTATTTT; cdr3_aa: CASSETGGDTQYF
d_call: -; j_call: TRBJ1-1; clone_size: -; cdr3_length: 14; v_call: TRBV5-6; cdr3_nt: TGTGCCAGCACCCCCGGAGGGGAGAACACTGAAGCTTTCTTT; cdr3_aa: CASTPGGENTEAFF
d_call: -; j_call: TRBJ1-1; clone_size: -; cdr3_length: 14; v_call: TRBV27; cdr3_nt: TGTGCCAGCAGCTTCAACGGAGGGAACACTGAAGCTTTCTTT; cdr3_aa: CASSFNGGNTEAFF
d_call: TRBD2; j_call: TRBJ2-3; clone_size: -; cdr3_length: 17; v_call: TRBV10-2; cdr3_nt: TGCGCCAGCAGACTGACTAGCGGGGGGGCTAGCACAGATACGCAGTATTTT; cdr3_aa: CASRLTSGGASTDTQYF
d_call: TRBD2; j_call: TRBJ2-1; clone_size: -; cdr3_length: 15; v_call: TRBV28; cdr3_nt: TGTGCCAGCAGATCTAGCGGGGGGGCCTACAATGAGCAGTTCTTC; cdr3_aa: CASRSSGGAYNEQFF
d_call: -; j_call: TRBJ1-2; clone_size: once; cdr3_length: 14; v_call: TRBV5-6; cdr3_nt: TGTGCCAGCAGCTTCTACGATGCTAACTATGGCTACACCTTC; cdr3_aa: CASSFYDANYGYTF
d_call: -; j_call: TRBJ1-1; clone_size: -; cdr3_length: 10; v_call: TRBV29-1; cdr3_nt: TGCAGCGTTGGCAACAGTGAAGCTTTCTTT; cdr3_aa: CSVGNSEAFF
d_call: TRBD2; j_call: TRBJ2-3; clone_size: -; cdr3_length: 14; v_call: TRBV9; cdr3_nt: TGTGCCAGCAGTTTAGCGGGGGGAGGAGATACGCAGTATTTT; cdr3_aa: CASSLAGGGDTQYF
d_call: TRBD1; j_call: TRBJ2-2; clone_size: few; cdr3_length: 14; v_call: TRBV6-1; cdr3_nt: TGTGCCAGCAGTGAACAGGGGGACACCGGGGAGCTGTTTTTT; cdr3_aa: CASSEQGDTGELFF
d_call: -; j_call: TRBJ1-1; clone_size: -; cdr3_length: 11; v_call: TRBV21-1; cdr3_nt: TGTGCCAGCAGCAGTGACGGGGAAGCTTTCTTT; cdr3_aa: CASSSDGEAFF
d_call: -; j_call: TRBJ1-2; clone_size: -; cdr3_length: 15; v_call: TRBV19; cdr3_nt: TGTGCCAGTAGTCTCTCCCGAGGCACCGCCTATGGCTACACCTTC; cdr3_aa: CASSLSRGTAYGYTF
d_call: -; j_call: TRBJ2-1; clone_size: -; cdr3_length: 15; v_call: TRBV29-1; cdr3_nt: TGCAGCGTTGAAGAGTCGGGCAGGGGCCGTGATGAGCAGTTCTTC; cdr3_aa: CSVEESGRGRDEQFF
d_call: -; j_call: TRBJ1-5; clone_size: -; cdr3_length: 15; v_call: TRBV6-6; cdr3_nt: TGTGCCAGCAATGCAGGACACCATTACAATCAGCCCCAGCATTTT; cdr3_aa: CASNAGHHYNQPQHF
d_call: -; j_call: TRBJ2-6; clone_size: -; cdr3_length: 15; v_call: TRBV30; cdr3_nt: TGTGCCTGGAGTGCGGGTCTCTCTGGGGCCAACGTCCTGACTTTC; cdr3_aa: CAWSAGLSGANVLTF
d_call: TRBD1; j_call: TRBJ1-4; clone_size: -; cdr3_length: 15; v_call: TRBV14; cdr3_nt: TGTGCCAGCAGCGTTTGGACAGGGGCTAATGAAAAACTGTTTTTT; cdr3_aa: CASSVWTGANEKLFF
d_call: TRBD2; j_call: TRBJ2-3; clone_size: -; cdr3_length: 16; v_call: TRBV5-1; cdr3_nt: TGCGCCAGCCGACGGACTAGCGGGGCGAGCACAGATACGCAGTATTTT; cdr3_aa: CASRRTSGASTDTQYF
d_call: -; j_call: TRBJ1-5; clone_size: -; cdr3_length: 14; v_call: TRBV6-4; cdr3_nt: TGTGCCAGCAGACGAGACAGAAGCAATCAGCCCCAGCATTTT; cdr3_aa: CASRRDRSNQPQHF
d_call: -; j_call: TRBJ2-7; clone_size: -; cdr3_length: 14; v_call: TRBV9; cdr3_nt: TGTGCCAGCAGCGCCACACCAAACCACTACGAGCAGTACTTC; cdr3_aa: CASSATPNHYEQYF
d_call: -; j_call: TRBJ2-3; clone_size: -; cdr3_length: 13; v_call: TRBV11-2; cdr3_nt: TGTGCCAGCAGCTTAGCGGGGTCGGATACGCAGTATTTT; cdr3_aa: CASSLAGSDTQYF
d_call: TRBD2; j_call: TRBJ2-1; clone_size: -; cdr3_length: 15; v_call: TRBV2; cdr3_nt: TGTGCCAGCAGCCCTGTGGGACTAGCGGGGGTGGAGCAGTTCTTC; cdr3_aa: CASSPVGLAGVEQFF
d_call: -; j_call: TRBJ2-3; clone_size: -; cdr3_length: 14; v_call: TRBV9; cdr3_nt: TGTGCCAGCAGTGTAGATGATAGCCCCGATACGCAGTATTTT; cdr3_aa: CASSVDDSPDTQYF
d_call: -; j_call: TRBJ2-3; clone_size: -; cdr3_length: 17; v_call: TRBV4-2; cdr3_nt: TGTGCCAGCAGCCAGTCAGGACTTGCACTTCTCACAGATACGCAGTATTTT; cdr3_aa: CASSQSGLALLTDTQYF
d_call: -; j_call: TRBJ2-7; clone_size: -; cdr3_length: 13; v_call: TRBV5-1; cdr3_nt: TGCGCCAGCAGCACCGGGACAAGCTACGAGCAGTACTTC; cdr3_aa: CASSTGTSYEQYF
d_call: TRBD1; j_call: TRBJ2-1; clone_size: once; cdr3_length: 17; v_call: TRBV7-9; cdr3_nt: TGTGCCAGCAGGCCTTGGACAGGGGGCGTTAGTTACAATGAGCAGTTCTTC; cdr3_aa: CASRPWTGGVSYNEQFF
d_call: -; j_call: TRBJ2-4; clone_size: -; cdr3_length: 15; v_call: TRBV5-1; cdr3_nt: TGCGCCAGCAGAACCGGGACTCTTCGAGGGAACATTCAGTACTTC; cdr3_aa: CASRTGTLRGNIQYF
d_call: -; j_call: TRBJ1-5; clone_size: -; cdr3_length: 17; v_call: TRBV6-7; cdr3_nt: TGTGCCAGCAGTTATAGTTGGGGGGGGCCGAGCAATCAGCCCCAGCATTTT; cdr3_aa: CASSYSWGGPSNQPQHF
d_call: -; j_call: TRBJ2-1; clone_size: -; cdr3_length: 13; v_call: TRBV4-1; cdr3_nt: TGCGCCAGCAGGCCCGGGGTAAACAATGAGCAGTTCTTC; cdr3_aa: CASRPGVNNEQFF
d_call: -; j_call: TRBJ1-2; clone_size: few; cdr3_length: 15; v_call: TRBV9; cdr3_nt: TGTGCCAGCAGCGTACGTTTTGGGGCCAACTATGGCTACACCTTC; cdr3_aa: CASSVRFGANYGYTF
d_call: TRBD1; j_call: TRBJ1-1; clone_size: -; cdr3_length: 15; v_call: TRBV6-9; cdr3_nt: TGTGCCAGCAGTTCGTGGGACAGGGCGAACACTGAAGCTTTCTTT; cdr3_aa: CASSSWDRANTEAFF
d_call: TRBD2; j_call: TRBJ2-5; clone_size: -; cdr3_length: 16; v_call: TRBV11-2; cdr3_nt: TGTGCCAGCAGCCCCCTCACTAGCGGTGGGGCGGAGACCCAGTACTTC; cdr3_aa: CASSPLTSGGAETQYF
d_call: -; j_call: TRBJ1-5; clone_size: -; cdr3_length: 15; v_call: TRBV6-5; cdr3_nt: TGTGCCAGCAGTTATTCAGGGGATGGCAATCAGCCCCAGCATTTT; cdr3_aa: CASSYSGDGNQPQHF
d_call: TRBD1; j_call: TRBJ1-5; clone_size: -; cdr3_length: 15; v_call: TRBV5-4; cdr3_nt: TGTGCCAGCAGCTCAGGGACAGGAAGCGATCAGCCCCAGCATTTT; cdr3_aa: CASSSGTGSDQPQHF
d_call: TRBD2; j_call: TRBJ2-3; clone_size: -; cdr3_length: 15; v_call: TRBV5-4; cdr3_nt: TGTGCCAGCAGCTTTTGGGGGGGAGGCACAGATACGCAGTATTTT; cdr3_aa: CASSFWGGGTDTQYF
d_call: TRBD2; j_call: TRBJ2-3; clone_size: once; cdr3_length: 14; v_call: TRBV19; cdr3_nt: TGTGCCAGTAAAGAGCGGGGGGACACAGATACGCAGTATTTT; cdr3_aa: CASKERGDTDTQYF
d_call: TRBD1; j_call: TRBJ1-1; clone_size: few; cdr3_length: 17; v_call: TRBV4-1; cdr3_nt: TGCGCCAGCAGCCAAGAGGGATGGGGACAGCCGAACACTGAAGCTTTCTTT; cdr3_aa: CASSQEGWGQPNTEAFF
d_call: -; j_call: TRBJ1-5; clone_size: -; cdr3_length: 15; v_call: TRBV30; cdr3_nt: TGTGCCTGGAGTGTACACGGGGGTAGCAATCAGCCCCAGCATTTT; cdr3_aa: CAWSVHGGSNQPQHF
d_call: -; j_call: TRBJ2-3; clone_size: -; cdr3_length: 16; v_call: TRBV9; cdr3_nt: TGTGCCAGCAGCGTAGCTGGGGGCAGACTCACAGATACGCAGTATTTT; cdr3_aa: CASSVAGGRLTDTQYF
d_call: TRBD1; j_call: TRBJ1-5; clone_size: few; cdr3_length: 16; v_call: TRBV4-3; cdr3_nt: TGCGCCAGCAGCCAACGGACAGGGGGCGCGGAACAGCCCCAGCATTTT; cdr3_aa: CASSQRTGGAEQPQHF
d_call: TRBD1; j_call: TRBJ1-1; clone_size: few; cdr3_length: 16; v_call: TRBV4-1; cdr3_nt: TGCGCCAGCAGCCAAGTTGGGACAGGGTGGGACACTGAAGCTTTCTTT; cdr3_aa: CASSQVGTGWDTEAFF
d_call: -; j_call: TRBJ2-1; clone_size: -; cdr3_length: 15; v_call: TRBV2; cdr3_nt: TGTGCCAGCAGTGAAAATAGAGGAATTTACAATGAGCAGTTCTTC; cdr3_aa: CASSENRGIYNEQFF
d_call: TRBD1; j_call: TRBJ1-5; clone_size: -; cdr3_length: 15; v_call: TRBV4-2; cdr3_nt: TGTGCCAGCAGCCCAGGACAGGAAGGCAATCAGCCCCAGCATTTT; cdr3_aa: CASSPGQEGNQPQHF
d_call: -; j_call: TRBJ1-1; clone_size: -; cdr3_length: 12; v_call: TRBV7-9; cdr3_nt: TGTGCCAGCAGCTCACGGGGCACTGAAGCTTTCTTT; cdr3_aa: CASSSRGTEAFF
d_call: TRBD2; j_call: TRBJ2-7; clone_size: -; cdr3_length: 15; v_call: TRBV4-2; cdr3_nt: TGTGCCAGCAGCCAACTAGCGGGGGCTTCCTACGAGCAGTACTTC; cdr3_aa: CASSQLAGASYEQYF
d_call: -; j_call: TRBJ2-3; clone_size: -; cdr3_length: 14; v_call: TRBV7-8; cdr3_nt: TGTGCCAGCAGCCGGACAGCTAGCACAGATACGCAGTATTTT; cdr3_aa: CASSRTASTDTQYF
d_call: TRBD1; j_call: TRBJ2-3; clone_size: -; cdr3_length: 15; v_call: TRBV10-3; cdr3_nt: TGTGCCATCAGCACCGGGACAGGGGCAATAGATACGCAGTATTTT; cdr3_aa: CAISTGTGAIDTQYF